This T cell receptor (beta chain) is drawn from a study of cytomegalovirus exposure and HLA in healthy donors. With regard to this clone: Its matching antigen is unknown.

The primer mix had 60 Vbeta and 13 Jbeta primers. Libraries were prepared by immunoSEQ multiplex PCR; TCRdb keeps only in-frame clonotypes and omits some of them. The sample features fewer than 50,000 clones, with over 7% in its top ten. Broader study findings: Analysis was performed later, and it showed HLA-associated TCR beta chains to be more clonally expanded than equally common others. For most TCR beta V segments, an earlier analysis put the productive rate at about 87% or about 30% of the time. With further analysis later on, most CMV-associated TCR beta chains appeared HLA-restricted.

Source material: PBMCs. This sequence originates from a male donor in good health and CMV-seronegative.

CDR3 bases: TGTGCCAGCAGTGACCCGAGACCTAGCGGGTGGACTGAAGCTTTCTTT. As protein: CASSDPRPSGWTEAFF. The chain is built from TRBV25-1 and TRBJ1-1, with D uncertain. Germline CDR1 reads MGHDK; CDR2 reads SYGVNS. The CDR3 sequence is 16 residues long. V shed 3 bases and J shed 5 bases, with 19 bases lying between them.